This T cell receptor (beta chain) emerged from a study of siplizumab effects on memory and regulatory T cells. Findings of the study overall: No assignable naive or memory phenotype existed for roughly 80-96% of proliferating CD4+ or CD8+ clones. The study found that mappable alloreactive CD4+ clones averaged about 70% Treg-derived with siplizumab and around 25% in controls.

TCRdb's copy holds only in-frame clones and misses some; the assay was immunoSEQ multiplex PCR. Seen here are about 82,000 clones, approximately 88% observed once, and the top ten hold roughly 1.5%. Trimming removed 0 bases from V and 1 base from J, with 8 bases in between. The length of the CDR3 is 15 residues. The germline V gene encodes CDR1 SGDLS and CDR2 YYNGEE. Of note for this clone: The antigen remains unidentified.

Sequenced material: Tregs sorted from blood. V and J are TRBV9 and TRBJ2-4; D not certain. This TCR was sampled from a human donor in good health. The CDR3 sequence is CASSVGLGAKNIQYF. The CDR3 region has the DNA TGTGCCAGCAGCGTAGGGTTAGGGGCCAAAAACATTCAGTACTTC.